These 19 T cell receptor beta chains share one sample of origin, sequenced in a study of T cell changes during pregnancy in multiple sclerosis. Generated by immunoSEQ multiplex PCR, the TCRdb table keeps only in-frame clones and is missing some. This table holds tens of thousands of clones, about 94% found once. The starting material was peripheral blood, obtained in the third trimester of pregnancy. The source of these receptors is a female donor with multiple sclerosis, enrolled in a pregnancy study.

This clone was recorded a few times. The chain joins TRBV30 to TRBJ1-5, with a tentative D call TRBD1 (5 bases). CDR3 length: 13 residues. Trimming shortened V by 0 bases and J by 6 bases, and 9 bases separated the two germline ends. CDR1 is GTSNPN, CDR2 SVGIG, per germline (reference sequence). The CDR3 here is CAWSVQGGQPQHF. The CDR3 DNA is TGTGCCTGGAGTGTTCAGGGAGGTCAGCCCCAGCATTTT.

J is TRBJ2-1 and V is TRBV7-3, with a weak D call TRBD1 (6 bases). Germline CDR1 reads SGHTA; CDR2 reads FQGTGA. Trimming removed 5 bases at V and 3 bases at J, with 20 bases between. This CDR3 has 17 residues. CDR3 DNA: TGTGCCAGCAGCCCTACGGCAGGGGCCATCTACTACAATGAGCAGTTCTTC. Encoded protein: CASSPTAGAIYYNEQFF.

The rearrangement joins TRBV5-8 to TRBJ2-1, with D possibly matching TRBD2 (6 bases). Germline CDR1 is SGHTS and CDR2 is YDEGEE. This CDR3 has 16 amino acids. Trimming pared 0 bases from V and 0 bases from J, leaving 10 bases between. In nucleotides, the CDR3 is TGTGCCAGCAGCTTGGAGGCGGGGAGCTCCTACAATGAGCAGTTCTTC. Translation gives CASSLEAGSSYNEQFF.

The chain is built from TRBV14 and TRBJ1-1; TRBD1 agrees at 7 bases. The CDR3 covers 15 residues. V was clipped by 1 base and J by 7 bases; unmatched bases: 9. From germline, CDR1 is SGHDN and CDR2 FVKESK. The CDR3 loop is CASSQVLTGAVEAFF. CDR3 sequence (DNA): TGTGCCAGCAGCCAAGTACTCACAGGGGCGGTTGAAGCTTTCTTT.

This chain links TRBV29-1 with TRBJ2-2; 10 bases map to TRBD2. Germline-derived CDR1 and CDR2 are SQVTM and ANQGSEA. The CDR3 extends over 13 amino acids. V was pared by 4 bases and J by 7 bases, with 3 bases of the junction left unmatched. The CDR3 sequence is CSVARLAGGELFF. For the CDR3, the DNA is TGCAGCGTTGCCAGACTAGCGGGCGGGGAGCTGTTTTTT.

The CDR3 loop reads CASSVPLRGAGPNTGELFF. CDR3 nucleotides: TGTGCCAGCAGCGTTCCCCTGCGGGGGGCAGGTCCCAACACCGGGGAGCTGTTTTTT. The rearrangement links TRBV9 to TRBJ2-2, with 8 bases matching TRBD2. CDR1 and CDR2 (germline): SGDLS, YYNGEE. The CDR3 runs 19 residues. Germline trimming cut 2 bases from V and 2 bases from J; bases unmatched to any gene: 14.

The chain combines TRBV11-2 with TRBJ2-5, with D hard to call. Trimming cost V 3 bases and J 4 bases, with 3 bases left between them. This CDR3 spans 11 amino acids. Germline V gene sequence: CDR1 SGHAT, CDR2 FQNNGV. The CDR3 reads CASSFRETQYF. For the CDR3, the DNA is TGTGCCAGCAGCTTCCGAGAGACCCAGTACTTC.

The chain is built from TRBV5-1 and TRBJ2-7, with TRBD2 matching over 11 bases. CDR1 is SGHRS and CDR2 is YFSETQ in the germline V gene. V gave up 1 base and J gave up 4 bases; unmatched junction bases: 4. CDR3 length equals 15 residues. CDR3 coding DNA: TGCGCCAGCAGCTTGCTGGGACTAGCGGTATACGAGCAGTACTTC. Protein product: CASSLLGLAVYEQYF.

The chain is built from TRBV6-4 and TRBJ2-3; 10 bases agree with TRBD2. The CDR3 runs to 17 residues. V trimming: 2 bases; J trimming: 4 bases; junction bases outside the gene matches: 9. CDR1 and CDR2 from the germline V gene are MRHNA and SNTAGT. The CDR3 sequence is CASSDGGSGGASDTQYF. The CDR3 nucleotides read TGTGCCAGCAGTGACGGGGGAAGCGGGGGGGCCTCAGATACGCAGTATTTT.

This chain connects TRBV2 to TRBJ1-1; D remains ambiguous. V was cut by 2 bases and J by 1 base, with 17 bases left in between. CDR1 is SNHLY, CDR2 FYNNEI, per germline. The CDR3 has 17 amino acids. Written as DNA, the CDR3 is TGTGCCAGCAGTGAAATAGGTTGGGAGACCTCGAACACTGAAGCTTTCTTT. Protein sequence: CASSEIGWETSNTEAFF.

This chain links TRBV6-6 with TRBJ1-2, with TRBD1 as a possible D gene (6 bases). V was pared by 10 bases and J by 4 bases, with 16 bases between. The CDR3 loop spans 13 amino acids. Germline loops: CDR1 MNHNY, CDR2 SVGAGI (reference sequence). The CDR3 coding sequence is TGTGCCACGCGCGAGGGGGTTGCCTATGGCTACACCTTC. Translated, it gives CATREGVAYGYTF.

The chain uses TRBV5-5 and TRBJ1-5; 9 nucleotides align to TRBD1. CDR1 and CDR2 (germline): SGHKS, YYEKEE (reference sequence). V lost 2 bases to trimming and J lost 6 bases; unmatched junction nucleotides: 9. The CDR3 is 16 amino acids. The CDR3 reads CASSFFPTGGGQPQHF. Written as DNA, the CDR3 is TGTGCCAGCAGCTTTTTCCCGACAGGGGGTGGTCAGCCCCAGCATTTT. Complete variable domain (other parts from reference TRBV5-5 and TRBJ1-5): DAGVTQSPTHLIKTRGQQVTLRCSPISGHKSVSWYQQVLGQGPQFIFQYYEKEERGRGNFPDRFSARQFPNYSSELNVNALLLGDSALYLCASSFFPTGGGQPQHFGDGTRLSIL.

The chain is built from TRBV4-1 and TRBJ2-4; 9 bases are a match to TRBD2. Germline CDR1 is MGHRA and CDR2 is YSYEKL. The junction had 9 bases not matched to a gene; V was cut back by 1 base and J by 8 bases. The CDR3 length is 16 residues. The CDR3 is CASSQVLRGGADIQYF. Written as DNA, the CDR3 is TGCGCCAGCAGCCAAGTATTGCGGGGGGGCGCAGACATTCAGTACTTC.

The chain combines TRBV5-6 with TRBJ1-6, with 7 bases lining up with TRBD1. The CDR3 sequence is 15 residues long. V lost 4 bases, J lost 10 bases, and 11 bases stayed unmatched. Germline CDR1 SGHDT, CDR2 YYEEEE. CDR3 region: CASSAPQGWESPLHF. In DNA, the CDR3 is TGTGCCAGCAGCGCCCCACAGGGGTGGGAGTCACCCCTCCACTTT.

This chain links TRBV2 with TRBJ2-7; 9 positions agree with TRBD1. This CDR3 has 14 residues. V was pared by 4 bases and J by 2 bases, with 3 bases of the junction left unmatched. CDR1 and CDR2 from the germline V gene are SNHLY and FYNNEI. The CDR3 DNA reads TGTGCCAGCAGTGCTGGGACAGGGACCTACGAGCAGTACTTC. It is translated as CASSAGTGTYEQYF.

The chain has TRBV2 and TRBJ2-3; 9 bases are shared with TRBD2. This CDR3 has 16 amino acids. Germline CDR1 and CDR2: SNHLY and FYNNEI. Losses at the gene ends were 3 bases for V and 3 bases for J; bases not matched to a gene: 7. The CDR3 region is CASSDRAGGRTDTQYF. In DNA form, the CDR3 reads TGTGCCAGCAGTGACCGGGCGGGGGGGCGGACAGATACGCAGTATTTT.

This chain joins TRBV7-8 and TRBJ2-7, with 9 bases lining up with TRBD2. There are 16 residues in the CDR3. Germline CDR1 SGHVS, CDR2 FQNEAQ. Trimming cost V 5 bases and J 5 bases; bases outside gene matches: 13. CDR3 sequence: CASSIGPGLAKHEQYF. For the CDR3, the DNA is TGTGCCAGCAGCATCGGGCCGGGACTAGCTAAGCACGAGCAGTACTTC.

This chain connects TRBV7-8 to TRBJ2-2, with a tentative D call TRBD2 (6 bases). Looked up from germline, CDR1 is SGHVS and CDR2 is FQNEAQ. Trimming pared 6 bases from V and 7 bases from J, leaving 18 bases between. The length of the CDR3 is 15 residues. CDR3 nucleotides: TGTGCCAGCAGGAAATATGACGGGGGTTTCGGGGAGCTGTTTTTT. It encodes CASRKYDGGFGELFF.

V is TRBV19 and J is TRBJ1-2; D is ambiguous. Trimming removed 1 base from V and 8 bases from J, with 14 bases in between. The CDR3 loop spans 14 amino acids. The V gene's germline CDR1 is LNHDA and CDR2 SQIVND (reference sequence). The CDR3 DNA follows: TGTGCCAGTAGTATAGGGAGGGAGTCTAGGGGCTACACCTTC. Protein product: CASSIGRESRGYTF.